Listed below are T cell receptor beta chains from one sample, sequenced in a study of identical twins. TCRdb re-called the 5' RACE reads through MiXCR, storing one row per CDR3 protein. The profile shows roughly 220,000 distinct CDR3 sequences, 5% to 7% of them singletons. The data were also submitted as part of a second study, on T cells expressing NK-cell markers.

Sample: CD8+ T cells sorted from blood. Receptors originate from a young woman in good health. Each CDR3 is given with its conserved first and last residue.

v_gene	j_gene	len	CDR3aa
TRBV6-1	TRBJ2-5	16	CTSQRWASGGQETQYF
TRBV5-1	TRBJ1-4	14	CASSLQQLPGELFF
TRBV7-8	TRBJ2-3	18	CASSLAPSAGVDTDTQYF
TRBV20-1	TRBJ1-2	11	CSARDVGGYTF
TRBV9	TRBJ2-5	15	CASSVGGGSQETQYF
TRBV6-4	TRBJ2-3	17	CASSFLPGHVCTDTQYF
TRBV6-4	TRBJ1-1	14	CASSLRDGSTEAFF
TRBV20-1	TRBJ2-1	11	CSPGGGYEQFF
TRBV9	TRBJ2-5	12	CASSADDETQYF
TRBV5-5	TRBJ2-1	15	CASSPQRGGGNEQFF
TRBV12-3/TRBV12-4	TRBJ2-7	14	CASSLETENYEQYF
TRBV11-2	TRBJ2-5	15	CASSLDASGEETQYF
TRBV20-1	TRBJ1-1	14	CSANKKGLNTEAFF
TRBV3-1	TRBJ2-1	18	CASSQELAGELGINEQFF
TRBV7-9	TRBJ2-2	12	CASSAGSGELFF
TRBV7-9	TRBJ1-2	17	CASSPQVSKKTNYGYTF
TRBV11-2	TRBJ2-1	16	CASSLAGTGVNNEQFF
TRBV2	TRBJ1-1	10	CASRGSEAFF
TRBV6-2/TRBV6-3	TRBJ2-7	12	CASRDGSYEQYF
TRBV5-1	TRBJ1-2	13	CASSFFKSYGYTF
TRBV5-1	TRBJ1-6	15	CASSPRQGQVSPLHF
TRBV10-2	TRBJ2-1	16	CASIGAGGLLGDEQFF
TRBV9	TRBJ2-2	15	CASSALGRNTGELFF
TRBV5-1	TRBJ1-2	14	CASSLEAGLDGYTF
TRBV18	TRBJ1-3	14	CASSPPRSGNTIYF
TRBV2	TRBJ2-3	13	CASSGPHSDTQYF
TRBV10-3	TRBJ2-7	12	CAVQTGSDEQYF
TRBV4-2	TRBJ1-1	16	CASSQEGGPMNTEAFF
TRBV27	TRBJ2-7	11	CASKGPHEQYF
TRBV12-3/TRBV12-4	TRBJ2-5	14	CASRPGARQETQYF
TRBV5-6	TRBJ2-1	16	CASSFQGGRVYNEQFF
TRBV30	TRBJ1-4	14	CAWSVGTGSEKLFF
TRBV9	TRBJ2-7	14	CASSPGSGGYEQYF
TRBV5-6	TRBJ2-7	13	CASSEKRDYEQYF
TRBV27	TRBJ2-7	13	CASGVGGSYDQYF
TRBV12-3/TRBV12-4	TRBJ2-7	13	CASGLGRVYEQYF
TRBV12-3/TRBV12-4	TRBJ1-2	14	CASSPDRVDYGYTF
TRBV12-5	TRBJ2-1	15	CASGLPGTPWSEQFF
TRBV16	TRBJ2-7	15	CASSQLGAGGDEQYF
TRBV20-1	TRBJ2-1	17	CSARTSGRMGVENEQFF
TRBV11-3	TRBJ2-5	15	CASSFRDAPLKTQYF
TRBV7-2	TRBJ1-4	14	CASSRGVGGAKLFF
TRBV3-1	TRBJ1-5	16	CASSLSGQARDQPQHF
TRBV6-1	TRBJ2-2	14	CASNGGSLTGELFF
TRBV7-9	TRBJ1-3	12	CASSSLGSTIYF
TRBV7-6	TRBJ2-3	14	CASSHSDCTDTQYF
TRBV7-9	TRBJ2-1	11	CASSTTHEQFF
TRBV5-6	TRBJ2-2	13	CASSQLYTGELFF
TRBV12-3/TRBV12-4	TRBJ2-2	16	CASSLGGWVNTGELFF
TRBV6-5	TRBJ1-1	11	CASSTESEAFF
TRBV1	TRBJ2-7	13	CTSSGTKAYEQYF
TRBV7-9	TRBJ2-3	15	CASSFGWGETDTQYF
TRBV2	TRBJ2-1	16	CASQRSGGPIYNEQFF
TRBV7-9	TRBJ1-4	14	CASSPRDRYEKLFF
TRBV18	TRBJ2-5	12	CASSPPGETQYF
TRBV29-1	TRBJ2-1	15	CSVTFGTGLINEQFF
TRBV29-1	TRBJ2-2	13	CSVKTGIIGELFF
TRBV10-3	TRBJ2-5	17	CAISESTPGHLQETQYF
TRBV20-1	TRBJ1-5	16	CSARVKGLGSNQPQHF